This note documents a single TCR beta chain sequence. This sample is part of a study of T cells in Graves' hyperthyroidism and ophthalmopathy. The investigators amplified TCR beta CDR3 regions from RNA transcripts. During a first-round RT-PCR of the TCR CDR3, the HTBI primer set was used. MiXCR, applied by TCRdb to the multiplex PCR reads, yields one record per CDR3 protein. The sample carries hundreds of thousands of distinct CDR3 sequences, approximately 40% recorded once. This receptor was identified in a woman aged 40 to 50 with Graves' hyperthyroidism. The source material was blood.

CDR3 in DNA: TGTGCCACCCTCGCAGGACTCTACGAGCAGTACTTC. Its translation: CATLAGLYEQYF. The chain is built from TRBV27 and TRBJ2-7, with a weak D call TRBD2 (5 bases). The V end lost 10 bases, the J end lost 3 bases, and 13 bases lay between the germline ends. CDR1 is MNHEY and CDR2 is SMNVEV in the germline V gene (reference sequence). This CDR3 is built from 12 residues.